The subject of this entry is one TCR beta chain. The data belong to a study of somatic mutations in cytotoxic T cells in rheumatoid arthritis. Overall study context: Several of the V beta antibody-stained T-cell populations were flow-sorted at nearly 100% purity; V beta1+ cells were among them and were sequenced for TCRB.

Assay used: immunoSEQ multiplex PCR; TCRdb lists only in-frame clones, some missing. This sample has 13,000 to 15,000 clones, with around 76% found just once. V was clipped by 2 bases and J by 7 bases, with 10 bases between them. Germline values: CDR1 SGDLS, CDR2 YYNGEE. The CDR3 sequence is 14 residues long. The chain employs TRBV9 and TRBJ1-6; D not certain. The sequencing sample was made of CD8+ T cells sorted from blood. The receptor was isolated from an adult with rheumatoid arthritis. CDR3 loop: CASSVDVQNSPLHF. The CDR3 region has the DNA TGTGCCAGCAGCGTGGACGTGCAGAATTCACCCCTCCACTTT.